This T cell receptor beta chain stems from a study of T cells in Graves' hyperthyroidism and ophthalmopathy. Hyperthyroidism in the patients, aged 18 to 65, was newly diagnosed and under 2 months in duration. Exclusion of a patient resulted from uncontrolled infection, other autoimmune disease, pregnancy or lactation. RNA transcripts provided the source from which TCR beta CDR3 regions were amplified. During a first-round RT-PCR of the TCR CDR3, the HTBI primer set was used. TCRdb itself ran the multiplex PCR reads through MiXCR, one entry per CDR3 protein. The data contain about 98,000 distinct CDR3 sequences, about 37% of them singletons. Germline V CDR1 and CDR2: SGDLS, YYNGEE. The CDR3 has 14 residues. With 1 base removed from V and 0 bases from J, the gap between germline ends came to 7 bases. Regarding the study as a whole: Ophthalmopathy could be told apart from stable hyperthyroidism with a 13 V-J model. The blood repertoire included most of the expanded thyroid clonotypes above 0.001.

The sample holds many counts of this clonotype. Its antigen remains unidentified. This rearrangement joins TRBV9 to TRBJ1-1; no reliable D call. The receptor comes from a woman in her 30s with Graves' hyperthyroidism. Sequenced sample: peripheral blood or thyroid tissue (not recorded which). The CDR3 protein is CASSVTSLNTEAFF. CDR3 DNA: TGTGCCAGCAGCGTAACCAGCCTGAACACTGAAGCTTTCTTT. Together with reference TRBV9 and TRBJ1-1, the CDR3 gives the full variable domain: DSGVTQTPKHLITATGQRVTLRCSPRSGDLSVYWYQQSLDQGLQFLIQYYNGEERAKGNILERFSAQQFPDLHSELNLSSLELGDSALYFCASSVTSLNTEAFFGQGTRLTVV.